The 9 T cell receptor beta chains reported below all come from one sample, sequenced in a study of T cell repertoires in cytomegalovirus infection. TCRdb analysed the reads with MiXCR anew, one entry per CDR3 protein. This table has about 100,000 distinct CDR3 sequences, more than 20% appearing once. The sequenced sample was CD8+ T cells from PBMCs. The source is a human donor in good health (CMV status not recorded). Some clones in this sample may be carry-over from other donors' samples.

The chain carries TRBV29-1 and TRBJ2-1; tentative D call: TRBD2 (5 bases). Germline CDR1 reads SQVTM; CDR2 reads ANQGSEA. V was cut by 8 bases and J by 12 bases, with 17 bases left in between. CDR3 length equals 11 residues. The CDR3 region is CSLRTSQGQFF. The CDR3 DNA reads TGCAGCCTAAGGACTTCCCAAGGGCAGTTCTTC.

This chain uses TRBV11-2 with TRBJ1-2, with TRBD1 matching 7 bases. The trim removed 5 bases at V and 4 bases at J, leaving 13 bases unmatched. CDR1 and CDR2 (germline): SGHAT, FQNNGV. The CDR3 has 16 residues. For the CDR3, the DNA is TGTGCCAGCAGCCCGAATACAGGGGTGCTTGGCTATGGCTACACCTTC. It encodes CASSPNTGVLGYGYTF.

This clonotype was observed a handful of times. The V call is TRBV20-1, the J call TRBJ2-7; no clear D gene. The length of the CDR3 is 12 residues. Trimming took 3 bases from V and 5 from J, leaving 11 bases between them. Per the germline V gene, CDR1 is DFQATT and CDR2 is SNEGSKA (reference sequence). The DNA of the CDR3 is TGCAGTGCTAGTGACCTCAGGAACGAGCAGTACTTC. Translated: CSASDLRNEQYF.

This clonotype was found a few times. This chain links TRBV5-1 with TRBJ2-1, with 7 bases that match TRBD2. CDR1 is SGHRS and CDR2 is YFSETQ in the germline V gene. This CDR3 spans 15 amino acids. Losses at the gene ends were 0 bases for V and 6 bases for J; bases not matched to a gene: 6. CDR3 sequence reads: CASSLVAGEGNEQFF. In DNA, the CDR3 is TGCGCCAGCAGCTTGGTTGCGGGGGAGGGCAATGAGCAGTTCTTC.

This clonotype came up many times. The chain is built from TRBV5-1 and TRBJ2-1; 7 positions agree with TRBD2. Germline assignment: CDR1 SGHRS and CDR2 YFSETQ. This CDR3 spans 13 amino acids. V was pared by 4 bases and J by 7 bases, with 5 bases of the junction left unmatched. CDR3 amino acids: CASSAGGGNEQFF. The DNA of the CDR3 is TGCGCCAGCAGCGCCGGGGGAGGGAATGAGCAGTTCTTC.

This clonotype was picked up a small number of times. The chain couples TRBV4-1 to TRBJ2-1; the match to TRBD1 covers 9 bases. V dropped 0 bases and J dropped 7; count of bases not matched to a gene: 4. The CDR3 has 15 residues. From germline, CDR1 is MGHRA and CDR2 YSYEKL. The DNA for the CDR3 is TGCGCCAGCAGCCAAGACGGGACAGGGAGGAATGAGCAGTTCTTC. The encoded protein is CASSQDGTGRNEQFF.

This clonotype showed up many times. The chain uses TRBV7-2 and TRBJ1-6; D perhaps matches TRBD1 (6 bases). With 5 bases removed from V and 1 base from J, the gap between germline ends came to 15 bases. The CDR3 is made up of 17 amino acids. Germline CDR1 and CDR2: SGHTA and FQGNSA. The CDR3 sequence: CASSQLKGVSYNSPLHF. The CDR3 region has the DNA TGTGCCAGCAGCCAATTAAAGGGGGTTTCCTATAATTCACCCCTCCACTTT.

The chain has TRBV6-2 or TRBV6-3 and TRBJ1-5; D gene unclear. The V end lost 3 bases, the J end lost 4 bases, and 16 bases lay between the germline ends. Germline assignment: CDR1 MNHEY and CDR2 SVGEGT. The CDR3 is 16 residues long. This CDR3 reads CASSYLPTESNQPQHF. The CDR3 DNA reads TGTGCCAGCAGTTATTTGCCGACTGAAAGTAATCAGCCCCAGCATTTT.

This chain joins TRBV5-6 and TRBJ2-3; 9 bases map to TRBD1. J was trimmed by 2 bases and V by 4 bases; bases with no gene match: 5. CDR3 length: 15 amino acids. Germline loops: CDR1 SGHDT, CDR2 YYEEEE. The CDR3 DNA sequence: TGTGCCAGCAGCCTTGGGACAGGGCTCACAGATACGCAGTATTTT. Translation: CASSLGTGLTDTQYF.